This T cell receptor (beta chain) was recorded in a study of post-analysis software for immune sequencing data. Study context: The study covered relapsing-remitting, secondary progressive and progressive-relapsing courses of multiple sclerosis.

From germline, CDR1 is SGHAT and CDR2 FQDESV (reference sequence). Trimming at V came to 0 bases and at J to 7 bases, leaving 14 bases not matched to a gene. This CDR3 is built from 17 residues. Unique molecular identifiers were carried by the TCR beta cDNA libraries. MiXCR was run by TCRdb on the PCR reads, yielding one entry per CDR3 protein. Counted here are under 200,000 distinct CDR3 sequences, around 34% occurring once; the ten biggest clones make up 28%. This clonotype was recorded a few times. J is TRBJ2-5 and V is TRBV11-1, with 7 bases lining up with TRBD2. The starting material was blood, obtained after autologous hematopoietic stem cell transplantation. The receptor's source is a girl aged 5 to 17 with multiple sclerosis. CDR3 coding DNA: TGTGCCAGCAGCTTAGCACTTAGCGGGCAGGGAGGTGGGACCCAGTACTTC. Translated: CASSLALSGQGGGTQYF.